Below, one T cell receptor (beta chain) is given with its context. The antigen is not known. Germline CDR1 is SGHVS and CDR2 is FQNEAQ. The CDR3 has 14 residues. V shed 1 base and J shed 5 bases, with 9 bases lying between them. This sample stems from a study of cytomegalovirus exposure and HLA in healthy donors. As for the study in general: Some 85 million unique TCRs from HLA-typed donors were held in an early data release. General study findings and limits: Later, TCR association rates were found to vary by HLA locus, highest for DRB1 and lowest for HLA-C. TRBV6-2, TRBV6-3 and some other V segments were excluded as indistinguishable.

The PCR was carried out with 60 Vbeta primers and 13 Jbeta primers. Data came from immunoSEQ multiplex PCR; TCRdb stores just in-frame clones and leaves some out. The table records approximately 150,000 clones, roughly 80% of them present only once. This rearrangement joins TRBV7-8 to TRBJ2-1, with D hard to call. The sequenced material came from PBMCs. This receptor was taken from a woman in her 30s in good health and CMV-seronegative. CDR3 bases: TGTGCCAGCAGCTTAGGCCAGGTCCACAATGAGCAGTTCTTC. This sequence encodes CASSLGQVHNEQFF.